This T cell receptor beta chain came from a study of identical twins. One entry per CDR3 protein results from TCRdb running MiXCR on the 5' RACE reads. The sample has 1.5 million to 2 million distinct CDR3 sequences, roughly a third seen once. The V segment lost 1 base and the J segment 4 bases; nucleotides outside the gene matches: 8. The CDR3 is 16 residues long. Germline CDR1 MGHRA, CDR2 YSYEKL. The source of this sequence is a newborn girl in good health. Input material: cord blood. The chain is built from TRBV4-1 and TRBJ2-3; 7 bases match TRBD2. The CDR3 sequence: CASSQVGRESSDTQYF. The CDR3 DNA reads TGCGCCAGCAGCCAAGTAGGGCGGGAGTCCTCAGATACGCAGTATTTT.